This T cell receptor beta chain was documented in a study of early T cells in non-severe SARS-CoV-2 infection. On the study more broadly: Unsorted whole-blood RNA was sequenced in bulk, leaving chains unpaired.

The TCR library protocol was used to attach unique molecular identifiers. These identifiers were attached to individual cDNA molecules. TCRdb itself ran the 5' RACE reads through MiXCR, one entry per CDR3 protein. The data contain fewer than 95,000 distinct CDR3 sequences, around a sixth of them singletons. The CDR3 sequence is 14 residues long. In germline, CDR1 is SNHLY, CDR2 FYNNEI. V shed 6 bases and J 4 bases; nucleotides not matched to a gene: 8. This clonotype came up a few times. This chain links TRBV2 with TRBJ1-1; 7 bases align to TRBD1. The sequences come from whole blood, collected at baseline. The sequence was collected from an adult who was a healthcare worker with PCR-confirmed SARS-CoV-2 infection or an uninfected control (not recorded which). CDR3 residues: CASSEDRTGTEAFF. In DNA, the CDR3 is TGTGCCAGCAGCGAGGACAGGACGGGCACTGAAGCTTTCTTT.